These T cell receptor beta chains were read from a single sample in a study of CD8+CD57+ T cells in acquired aplastic anemia. One entry per CDR3 protein, called by TCRdb with MiXCR from the reads. The sample gives roughly 180,000 distinct CDR3 sequences, about half of which show up once; under 3.5% is in the top ten. The sample taken for sequencing was sorted CD4+, CD8+, or CD8+CD57+ T cells (not recorded which) from PBMCs. The receptor set was obtained from a human donor in good health. Each CDR3 is given with its conserved first and last residue. A D gene is named only where the DNA matches it firmly. For some rows the clone size is stated as once, few or many, or as a class when expanded; others skip it.

d_gene | j_gene | v_gene | abundance | len | CDR3nt | CDR3aa
TRBD1 | TRBJ2-7 | TRBV19 | - | 13 | TGTGCCAGTGCAGACAGGGGGCAGGACGGGCAGTACTTC | CASADRGQDGQYF
TRBD2 | TRBJ2-1 | TRBV7-2 | - | 17 | TGTGCCAGCAGCTCAACCGGACTAGCGGGAGGGTGGAATGAGCAGTTCTTC | CASSSTGLAGGWNEQFF
- | TRBJ1-1 | TRBV2 | - | 13 | TGTGCCAGCAAAGATTCACAACGGATTGAAGCTTTCTTT | CASKDSQRIEAFF
- | TRBJ2-1 | TRBV2 | - | 13 | TGTGCCCCCACTCTGACCGTTGGTGATGAGCAGTTCTTC | CAPTLTVGDEQFF
- | TRBJ1-5 | TRBV2 | - | 14 | TGTGCCAGCAGTGAATGGACAGCCAATCAGCCCCAGCATTTT | CASSEWTANQPQHF
- | TRBJ2-3 | TRBV7-2 | few | 13 | TGTGCCAGCAGCTTAGAGAGCGTAGATACGCAGTATTTT | CASSLESVDTQYF
- | TRBJ2-2 | TRBV15 | many | 14 | TGTGCCACCAGCAGAGATCGGGGCACCGGGGAGCTGTTTTTT | CATSRDRGTGELFF
TRBD2 | TRBJ2-3 | TRBV4-1 | many | 17 | TGCGCCAGCAGCCAAGTCCCGGGACTAGCGGGGGCAGATACGCAGTATTTT | CASSQVPGLAGADTQYF
TRBD1 | TRBJ2-7 | TRBV5-1 | - | 14 | TGCGCCAGCAGCTACAGGGACAGGGTCGGCGAGCAGTACTTC | CASSYRDRVGEQYF
TRBD2 | TRBJ2-3 | TRBV5-1 | many | 15 | TGCGCCAGCAGTTGGAAGCGGGATGGAACAGATACGCAGTATTTT | CASSWKRDGTDTQYF
- | TRBJ2-7 | TRBV20-1 | - | 13 | TGCAGTGCTGGAGGAGGAATTTACTACGAGCAGTCCTTC | CSAGGGIYYEQSF
- | TRBJ1-2 | TRBV7-8 | - | 13 | TGTGCCAGCAGCCCCAGACAGGTCTTTGGCTACACCTTC | CASSPRQVFGYTF
TRBD2 | TRBJ2-1 | TRBV24-1 | - | 13 | TGTGCCACCAGTGATTTAGCTAGCGGTGAGCAGTTCTTC | CATSDLASGEQFF
- | TRBJ2-1 | TRBV11-2 | - | 13 | TGCGCCAGCAGCCAAGATGTCAGGAGGGCGCAGTTCTTC | CASSQDVRRAQFF
TRBD1 | TRBJ1-1 | TRBV16 | - | 14 | TGTGCCAGCAGCCAATCGTTAGGGGGCGGTGAAGCTTTCTTT | CASSQSLGGGEAFF
TRBD1 | TRBJ1-2 | TRBV6-1 | - | 15 | TGTGCCAGCAGTGAAGGAAGGGGGCGTTTCTATGGCTACACCTTC | CASSEGRGRFYGYTF
- | TRBJ2-6 | TRBV9 | - | 19 | TGTGCCAGCAGCGTAGCTATACAGACAAAGAGCTCTGGGGCCAACGTCCTGACTTTT | CASSVAIQTKSSGANVLTF
TRBD1 | TRBJ2-3 | TRBV24-1 | - | 16 | TGTGCCACCAGTGATCCGGGACAGGGACACACAGATACGCAGTATTTT | CATSDPGQGHTDTQYF
TRBD2 | TRBJ2-7 | TRBV11-2 | - | 15 | TGTGCCAGCAGCTTAGATGTGGCTAGCGGCTACGAGCAGTACTTC | CASSLDVASGYEQYF
- | TRBJ1-2 | TRBV10-3 | - | 14 | TGTGCCATCAGATGGACAGCTCTTAACTATGGCTACACCTTC | CAIRWTALNYGYTF
TRBD1 | TRBJ1-1 | TRBV24-1 | - | 11 | TGTGCCACCCGGGACAGCCCCAAGGCTTTCTTT | CATRDSPKAFF
- | TRBJ1-3 | TRBV10-3 | - | 13 | TGTGCCATCATGGGTGACGCTGGGGACACCATATATTTT | CAIMGDAGDTIYF
TRBD2 | TRBJ2-7 | TRBV13 | - | 14 | TGTGCCAGCAGCCAACTAGCGGGGCTCTACGAGCAGTACTTC | CASSQLAGLYEQYF
- | TRBJ1-1 | TRBV10-3 | - | 15 | TGTGCCATCAGTGAGACCGACGACGGAAACACTGAAGCTTTCTTT | CAISETDDGNTEAFF
- | TRBJ1-5 | TRBV29-1 | - | 12 | TGCAGTGCTCAGAGTCCGAATCAGCCCCAGCATTTT | CSAQSPNQPQHF
TRBD1 | TRBJ2-1 | TRBV5-6 | many | 16 | TGTGCCAGCAGTCCAACAGGGGCGCAGTCCTACAATGAGCAGTTCTTC | CASSPTGAQSYNEQFF
- | TRBJ1-2 | TRBV6-2/TRBV6-3 | - | 15 | TGTGCCAGCAGTGACCCCAGGACAGCCCACTATGGCTACACCTTC | CASSDPRTAHYGYTF
- | TRBJ2-3 | TRBV19 | many | 14 | TGTGCCAGTAGTATGGCGGGGAGCACAGATACGCAGTATTTT | CASSMAGSTDTQYF
TRBD1 | TRBJ2-7 | TRBV5-4 | many | 15 | TGTGCCAGCAGCCCGAACTTGGGACAGTCCTACGAGCAGTACTTC | CASSPNLGQSYEQYF
- | TRBJ2-7 | TRBV20-1 | once | 14 | TGCAGTGCTAGGGACGGGAGAGAGGCGGGCGAGCAGTACTTC | CSARDGREAGEQYF
- | TRBJ1-1 | TRBV7-9 | - | 15 | TGTGCCAGCAGCATTCTAGGGACGGCTAACACTGAAGCTTTCTTT | CASSILGTANTEAFF
- | TRBJ1-6 | TRBV2 | - | 15 | TGTGCCAGCCAGTGGAATGGGCTCAATAATTCACCCCTCCACTTT | CASQWNGLNNSPLHF
- | TRBJ1-2 | TRBV6-2/TRBV6-3 | many | 13 | TGTGCCAGCAGTTACCAGGATAACTATGGCTACACCTTC | CASSYQDNYGYTF
TRBD2 | TRBJ2-1 | TRBV9 | once | 14 | TGTGCCAGCTCACCAAAGCGGGAGAATAACGAGCAGTTCTTC | CASSPKRENNEQFF
TRBD1 | TRBJ1-3 | TRBV10-3 | - | 19 | TGTGCCATCAGTGCGCGTCCCGGGACAGGGGCCGGGGAAGGAAACACCATATATTTT | CAISARPGTGAGEGNTIYF
- | TRBJ1-2 | TRBV12-3/TRBV12-4 | - | 16 | TGTGCCAGCACCACTCTACAGTTCTGGACGGTCTATGGCTACACCTTC | CASTTLQFWTVYGYTF
TRBD1 | TRBJ1-1 | TRBV10-3 | - | 12 | TGTGCCATCAGAAAGGGGGCAGTTGAAGCTTTCTTT | CAIRKGAVEAFF
- | TRBJ2-5 | TRBV18 | - | 15 | TGTGCCAGCTCACCACGAGCCAGGGCAGAAGAGACCCAGTACTTC | CASSPRARAEETQYF
TRBD1 | TRBJ2-7 | TRBV20-1 | - | 16 | TGCAGTGCCAGCACGAACTCCGGGACAGGGGTCTACGAGCAGTACTTC | CSASTNSGTGVYEQYF
TRBD2 | TRBJ2-2 | TRBV7-9 | - | 15 | TGTGCCAGCATGCTACGGGGGGGGAACACCGGGGAGCTGTTTTTT | CASMLRGGNTGELFF
TRBD1 | TRBJ1-3 | TRBV10-3 | few | 15 | TGTGCCAGCGCGGAAGGGGGCGCGGATGGAAACACCATATATTTT | CASAEGGADGNTIYF
TRBD1 | TRBJ2-3 | TRBV9 | - | 15 | TGTGCCAGCAGCGTTCAGGGGGCGAAGACAGATACGCAGTATTTT | CASSVQGAKTDTQYF
TRBD2 | TRBJ2-7 | TRBV11-2 | many | 12 | TGTGCCACCGGGGGGACTATCCACGAGCAGTACTTC | CATGGTIHEQYF
- | TRBJ2-7 | TRBV6-1 | - | 15 | TGTGCCAGCAGGATTGGGGGGGGGGCTGTGTACGAGCAGTACTTC | CASRIGGGAVYEQYF